This TCR beta chain emerged from a study of shared clonotypes between healthy human individuals. CDR3 length: 14 residues. CDR1 is SEHNR, CDR2 FQNEAQ, per germline (reference sequence). With regard to this clone: Relative to the germline gene, one junction end is altered; a read error may explain this.

Produced via immunoSEQ multiplex PCR; TCRdb's table is partial and in-frame only. The data contain about half a million clones, 81% of them singletons. The rearrangement links TRBV7-9 to TRBJ2-1; either TRBD1 or TRBD2 may supply D (6 bases each). The sequencing input was PBMCs. The sequence derives from a woman aged 35 to 49 in good health. Some clones in this sample may be carry-over from other donors' samples. This CDR3 reads CASSPRGLYNEQFF. The CDR3 coding sequence is TGCGCCAGCAGCCCCAGGGGACTTTACAATGAGCAGTTCTTC.